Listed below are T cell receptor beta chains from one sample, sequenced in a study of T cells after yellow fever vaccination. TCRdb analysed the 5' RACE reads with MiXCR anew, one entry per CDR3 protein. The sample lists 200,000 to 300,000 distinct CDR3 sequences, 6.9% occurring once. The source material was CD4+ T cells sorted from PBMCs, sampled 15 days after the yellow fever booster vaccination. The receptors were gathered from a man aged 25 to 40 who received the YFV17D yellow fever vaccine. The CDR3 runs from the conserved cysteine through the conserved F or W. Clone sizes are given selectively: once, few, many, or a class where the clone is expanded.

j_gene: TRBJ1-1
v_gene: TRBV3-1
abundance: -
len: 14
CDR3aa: CASSQVGRAGEAFF

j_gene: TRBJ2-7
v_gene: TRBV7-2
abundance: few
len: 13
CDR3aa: CASSLSSMYEQYF

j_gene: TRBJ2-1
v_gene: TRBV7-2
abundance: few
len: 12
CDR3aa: CASRRDYNEQFF

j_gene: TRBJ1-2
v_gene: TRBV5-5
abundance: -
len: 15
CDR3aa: CASSLALGQGRGYTF

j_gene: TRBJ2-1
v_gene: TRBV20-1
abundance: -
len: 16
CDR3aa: CSARDPDSDFLYEQFF

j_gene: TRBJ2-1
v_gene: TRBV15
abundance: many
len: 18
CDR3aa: CATSRAVGSGSSYNEQFF

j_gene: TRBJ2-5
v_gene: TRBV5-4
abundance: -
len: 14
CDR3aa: CASSTEGPGETQYF

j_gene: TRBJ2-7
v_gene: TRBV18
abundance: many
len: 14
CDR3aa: CASSLAGLVYEQYF

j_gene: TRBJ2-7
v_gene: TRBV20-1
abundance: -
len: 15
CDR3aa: CSATHRAEGSYEQYF

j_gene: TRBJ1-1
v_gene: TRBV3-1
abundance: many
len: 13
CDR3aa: CASSQGGGSEAFF

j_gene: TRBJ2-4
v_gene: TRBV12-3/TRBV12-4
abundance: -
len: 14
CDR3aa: CASSPGGTKNIQYF

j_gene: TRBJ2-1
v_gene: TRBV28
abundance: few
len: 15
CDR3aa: CASKAPTFSYNEQFF

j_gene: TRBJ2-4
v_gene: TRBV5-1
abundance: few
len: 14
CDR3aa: CASSFGGDKNIQYF

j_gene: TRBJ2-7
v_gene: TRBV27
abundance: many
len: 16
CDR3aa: CASSLSISGRRYEQYF

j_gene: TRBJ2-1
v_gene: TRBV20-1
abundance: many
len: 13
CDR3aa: CSAILSSYNEQFF

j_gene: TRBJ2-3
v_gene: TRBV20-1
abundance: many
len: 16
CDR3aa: CSASPPAARWGGTQYF

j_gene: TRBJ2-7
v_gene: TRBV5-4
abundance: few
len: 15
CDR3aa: CASSPVVDRGYEQYF

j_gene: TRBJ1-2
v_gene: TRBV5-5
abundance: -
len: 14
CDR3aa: CASSLGFRAGGYTF

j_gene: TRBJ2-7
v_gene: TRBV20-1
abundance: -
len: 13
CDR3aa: CSASLGGSHEQYF

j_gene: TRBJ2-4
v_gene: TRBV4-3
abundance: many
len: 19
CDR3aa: CASSQDPLTSGRTKNIQYF

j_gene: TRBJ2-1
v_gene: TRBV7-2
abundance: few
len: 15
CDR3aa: CASSLSGTGYNEQFF

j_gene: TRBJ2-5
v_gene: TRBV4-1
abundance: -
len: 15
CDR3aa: CASSQAGGGRETQYF

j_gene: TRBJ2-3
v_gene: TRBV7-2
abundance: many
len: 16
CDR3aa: CASSKAGTSSTDTQYF

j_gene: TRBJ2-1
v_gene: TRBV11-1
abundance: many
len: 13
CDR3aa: CASSRGAENEQFF

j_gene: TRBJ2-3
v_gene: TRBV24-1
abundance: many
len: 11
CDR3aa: CATSVSDTQYF

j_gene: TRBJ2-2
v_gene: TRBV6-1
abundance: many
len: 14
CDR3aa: CASRENTGGGELFF

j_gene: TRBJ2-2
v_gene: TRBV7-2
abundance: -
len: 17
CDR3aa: CASSQGLAGGPIGELFF

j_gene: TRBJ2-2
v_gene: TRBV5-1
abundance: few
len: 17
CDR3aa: CASSLEAATANTGELFF

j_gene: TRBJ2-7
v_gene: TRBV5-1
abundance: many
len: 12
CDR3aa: CASRYSTYEQYF

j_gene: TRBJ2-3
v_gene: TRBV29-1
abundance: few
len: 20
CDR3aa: CSVVAGSLLAGGPSTDTQYF

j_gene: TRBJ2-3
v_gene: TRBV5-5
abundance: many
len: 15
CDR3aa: CASRKMTGLTDTQYF

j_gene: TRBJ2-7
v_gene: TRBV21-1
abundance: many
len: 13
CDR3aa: CARPRDILYEQYF

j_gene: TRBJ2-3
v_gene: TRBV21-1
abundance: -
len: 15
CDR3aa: CASSKGQGRTDTQYF

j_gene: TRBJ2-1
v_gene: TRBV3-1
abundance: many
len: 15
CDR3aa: CASSRVVGLALEQFF

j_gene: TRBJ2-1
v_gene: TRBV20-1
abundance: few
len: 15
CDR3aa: CSASSGTSGTNEQFF

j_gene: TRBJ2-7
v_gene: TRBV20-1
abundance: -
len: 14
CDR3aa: CSASFGGREGEQYF

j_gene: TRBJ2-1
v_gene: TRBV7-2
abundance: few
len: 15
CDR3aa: CASSLVAPVHNEQFF

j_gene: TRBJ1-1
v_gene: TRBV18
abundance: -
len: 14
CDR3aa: CASSPIRGVTEAFF

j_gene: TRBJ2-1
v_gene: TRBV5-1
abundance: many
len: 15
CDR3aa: CASSPGQGYYNEQFF

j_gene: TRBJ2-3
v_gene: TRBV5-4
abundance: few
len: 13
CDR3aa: CASSLRNTDTQYF

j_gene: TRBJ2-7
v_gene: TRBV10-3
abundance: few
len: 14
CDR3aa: CAISSSGRANEQYF

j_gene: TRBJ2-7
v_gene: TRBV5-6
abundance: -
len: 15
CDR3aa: CASSFRTLSSYEQYF

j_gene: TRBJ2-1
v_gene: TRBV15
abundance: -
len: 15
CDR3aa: CATSSDRGRYNEQFF

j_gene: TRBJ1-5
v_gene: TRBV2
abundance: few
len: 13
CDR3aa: CASIWDENQPQHF